These 13 T cell receptor beta chains came from one sample sequenced in a study of beta chain features in type 1 diabetes (dated by TCRdb to the late 2010s). Libraries were constructed by the immunoSEQ multiplex PCR assay. The High Capacity cDNA Reverse Transcription Kit was used to reverse transcribe all of the isolated RNA, meaning that expressed TCRB transcripts were what got sequenced. The source is immuneACCESS, and TCRdb retained only in-frame sequences with V and J called. Part of the clones is not carried over; for the studies checked, unresolved V genes explain less than half of this, and the remainder is unexplained. The sample contains just over 450,000 clones, about 29% of them found a single time. 0.065% of the sample comes from the top ten. The sequenced sample consisted of naive CD4+ T cells from blood. What this sample's cell subset or site label stands for: true naive CD4+ T cells. Receptor source: a man in his late teens or twenties in good health.

The chain has TRBV25-1 and TRBJ2-3; no firm D call. The V gene lost 7 bases and the J gene lost 1 base, with 9 bases spanning the gap. The germline CDR1 and CDR2 sequences are MGHDK and SYGVNS. The CDR3 runs 13 residues. CDR3 coding DNA: TGTGCCAGCATGGTTAGGGGCACAGATACGCAGTATTTT. It encodes CASMVRGTDTQYF.

This clone was found a few times. V usage is TRBV6-5 and J usage is TRBJ2-1, with 11 bases matching TRBD2. The CDR3 has 15 residues. Losses at the gene ends were 5 bases for V and 6 bases for J; bases not matched to a gene: 6. CDR1 is MNHEY, CDR2 SVGAGI, per germline. In nucleotides, the CDR3 is TGTGCCAGCAGTCCCCTAGCGGGAGGACGCAATGAGCAGTTCTTC. It codes for CASSPLAGGRNEQFF.

The chain employs TRBV29-1 and TRBJ2-3, with 11 nucleotides matching TRBD1. Germline assignment: CDR1 SQVTM and CDR2 ANQGSEA. This CDR3 region has 15 residues. With 5 bases clipped from V and 4 bases from J, the junction kept 8 bases outside the gene matches. The CDR3 DNA is TGCAGCGTTTGGGGACAGGGGGTCTGGGCAGATACGCAGTATTTT. This sequence encodes CSVWGQGVWADTQYF.

V gene TRBV7-3 combines with J gene TRBJ2-5, with TRBD1 identical over 7 bases. This CDR3 spans 16 amino acids. Germline assignment: CDR1 SGHTA and CDR2 FQGTGA. After removal of 5 bases from V and 1 base from J, the junction contained 10 bases not matched to a gene. For the CDR3, the DNA is TGTGCCAGCAGCACCTTAGGCCGGGACAGCCAAGAGACCCAGTACTTC. Translating it yields CASSTLGRDSQETQYF. The full variable domain, its missing parts supplied by reference TRBV7-3 and TRBJ2-5, is GAGVSQTPSNKVTEKGKYVELRCDPISGHTALYWYRQSLGQGPEFLIYFQGTGAADDSGLPNDRFFAVRPEGSVSTLKIQRTERGDSAVYLCASSTLGRDSQETQYFGPGTRLLVL.

The chain couples TRBV7-2 to TRBJ2-1, with 7 positions matching TRBD1. Germline V CDR1 and CDR2: SGHTA, FQGNSA. There are 15 residues in the CDR3. Trimming cost V 5 bases and J 4 bases; bases outside gene matches: 8. CDR3 nucleotides: TGTGCCAGCAGCAAACAGGGGTGGGAGTACAATGAGCAGTTCTTC. This gives the protein CASSKQGWEYNEQFF.

The chain's CDR3 is CATSRDGDSNQPQHF. DNA of the CDR3: TGTGCCACCAGCAGAGATGGGGATAGCAATCAGCCCCAGCATTTT. The rearrangement uses TRBV15 and TRBJ1-5; unclear D gene. Germline V gene data show CDR1 as LNHNV and CDR2 as YYDKDF (reference sequence). V shed 0 bases and J shed 0 bases, with 6 bases lying between them. There are 15 residues in the CDR3.

This clone was seen only a few times. Here the CDR3 reads CASKQGGRVQETQYF. CDR3 sequence (DNA): TGTGCCAGCAAACAGGGGGGCAGGGTCCAAGAGACCCAGTACTTC. The V call is TRBV13, the J call TRBJ2-5, with TRBD1 identical over 8 bases. From germline, CDR1 is PRHDT and CDR2 FYEKMQ (reference sequence). The CDR3 length is 15 residues. With V trimmed by 7 bases and J by 1 base, 8 bases remained unmatched.

This clone was counted only a few times. This rearrangement joins TRBV11-2 to TRBJ2-3; the D is unclear. The V end was cut by 4 bases, the J end by 0 bases, with 14 bases between. The germline V gene encodes CDR1 SGHAT and CDR2 FQNNGV. This CDR3 has 16 residues. The CDR3 region is CASSWRVTTSTDTQYF. The CDR3 region has the DNA TGTGCCAGCAGCTGGAGAGTGACAACTAGCACAGATACGCAGTATTTT.

This clone was seen a handful of times. The chain recombines TRBV2 with TRBJ2-1; unclear D gene. This CDR3 is 12 amino acids long. V lost 4 bases and J lost 6, with 7 bases in between. Germline loops: CDR1 SNHLY, CDR2 FYNNEI. The CDR3 spells CASSVSVNEQFF. CDR3 DNA sequence: TGTGCCAGCAGTGTCTCAGTCAATGAGCAGTTCTTC.

This clone showed up just once. The CDR3 sequence is CASSPGTGQETQYF. The CDR3 DNA reads as TGTGCCAGCAGCCCCGGGACAGGTCAAGAGACCCAGTACTTC. This chain joins TRBV7-2 and TRBJ2-5, with 8 bases that match TRBD1. Germline V gene lookup returns CDR1 SGHTA and CDR2 FQGNSA. The length of the CDR3 is 14 residues. The V segment lost 5 bases and the J segment 2 bases; nucleotides outside the gene matches: 4. Full variable domain (rest looked up from reference TRBV7-2 and TRBJ2-5): GAGVSQSPSNKVTEKGKDVELRCDPISGHTALYWYRQSLGQGLEFLIYFQGNSAPDKSGLPSDRFSAERTGGSVSTLTIQRTQQEDSAVYLCASSPGTGQETQYFGPGTRLLVL.

This clone was observed a few times. The chain recombines TRBV30 with TRBJ2-7; 9 bases line up with TRBD2. V gave up 0 bases and J gave up 4 bases; unmatched junction bases: 10. Per the germline V gene, CDR1 is GTSNPN and CDR2 is SVGIG (reference sequence). The CDR3 is made up of 16 amino acids. This CDR3 is CAWSVPGGRGVYEQYF. In DNA form, the CDR3 reads TGTGCCTGGAGTGTACCTGGCGGGAGGGGAGTTTACGAGCAGTACTTC.

CDR3 nucleotide sequence: TGCAGCGTTGGGGATTGGAGGGAGCAGTACTTC. Translation gives CSVGDWREQYF. The V and J genes are TRBV29-1 and TRBJ2-7, with a weak D call TRBD2 (5 bases). Trimming cost V 4 bases and J 7 bases, with 11 bases left between them. The CDR3 is made up of 11 amino acids. Germline assignment: CDR1 SQVTM and CDR2 ANQGSEA.

V is TRBV30 and J is TRBJ2-3; 8 bases map to TRBD2. Germline V gene lookup returns CDR1 GTSNPN and CDR2 SVGIG (reference sequence). The CDR3 consists of 13 residues. V was clipped by 3 bases and J by 10 bases; unmatched bases: 9. The CDR3 loop reads CAWRISGSYPQYF. The CDR3 DNA is TGTGCCTGGAGAATCAGCGGGAGTTATCCGCAGTATTTT.